This T cell receptor beta chain is drawn from a study of memory CD4+ T cells and cytomegalovirus serostatus. Across the whole study: Healthy Belgian adult donors included several CMV-positive and some 25 CMV-negative people. General study points: About 40% of the roughly 150 known CMV-associated TCRbeta sequences appeared in CD4+ memory.

As to this clone: The antigen remains unidentified.

The V end was cut by 2 bases, the J end by 3 bases, with 9 bases between. This CDR3 has 14 amino acids. Germline CDR1 is SEHNR and CDR2 is FQNEAQ (reference sequence). Single viable CD3+CD4+CD8-CD45RO+ cells were sorted as the memory CD4+ T cells. Positive selection with CD4 microbeads enriched total CD4+ T cells. Clones were sequenced by immunoSEQ multiplex PCR, and TCRdb holds only the in-frame ones, with some missing. Of 25,000 or so clones detected, about 70% appear once; the ten largest clones hold roughly 1.1%. The V and J genes are TRBV7-9 and TRBJ2-3; no clear D gene. The sequencing input was memory CD4+ T cells from blood. The TCR originated in an adult in good health and CMV-seronegative. The CDR3 DNA follows: TGTGCCAGCAGCTTACGAGGTGGGACAGATACGCAGTATTTT. Amino acid sequence: CASSLRGGTDTQYF.